The 30 T cell receptor beta chains below all came from one sample that was sequenced in a study of graft-versus-host responses after intestinal transplantation. Generated by immunoSEQ multiplex PCR, the TCRdb table keeps only in-frame clones and is missing some. The sample consists of 75,000 to 95,000 clones, 85% to 95% of them appearing once. No cognate antigen is known for these TCRs. The sample here was unstimulated CD8+ T cells sorted from spleen or lymph node cells, taken before intestinal transplant. These receptors were collected from a human donor who received an intestinal transplant.

The CDR3 DNA sequence: TGTGCCAGCAGCTTGGCACACCACTCTGGAAACACCATATATTTT. This encodes CASSLAHHSGNTIYF. The genes are TRBV5-8 and TRBJ1-3; no firm D call. The CDR3 loop spans 15 amino acids. Trimming shortened V by 0 bases and J by 0 bases, and 7 bases separated the two germline ends. Germline values: CDR1 SGHTS, CDR2 YDEGEE.

V and J are TRBV12-5 and TRBJ2-7; perhaps TRBD2 as D (5 bases). Germline-derived CDR1 and CDR2 are LGHNT and FRNRAP. The CDR3 totals 17 residues. V lost 0 bases to trimming and J lost 5 bases, with 20 bases between them. CDR3 sequence: CASGLVRPNGGVNEQYF. The CDR3 DNA follows: TGTGCTAGTGGTTTGGTACGGCCTAACGGAGGTGTGAACGAGCAGTACTTC.

The V call is TRBV5-1, the J call TRBJ2-7; D not resolved. Germline CDR1 and CDR2: SGHRS and YFSETQ. This CDR3 is 12 amino acids long. V dropped 4 bases and J dropped 3 bases, with 8 bases sitting between them. As DNA, the CDR3 is TGCGCCAGCAGCCCTCAGGTCTACGAGCAGTACTTC. It translates to CASSPQVYEQYF.

The V and J genes are TRBV7-9 and TRBJ1-6; possible D gene TRBD1, 5 bases. CDR1 and CDR2 from the germline V gene are SEHNR and FQNEAQ (reference sequence). V lost 5 bases, J lost 9 bases, and 17 bases lay in between. This CDR3 contains 15 residues. The DNA of the CDR3 is TGTGCCAGCAGCCCGAAGGTTTCGGGGGGTTCACCCCTCCACTTT. Translating it yields CASSPKVSGGSPLHF.

The chain employs TRBV4-3 and TRBJ1-2; 7 bases align to TRBD1. The V gene end was trimmed by 4 bases and the J gene end by 4 bases; junction bases not matched to a gene: 9. Germline lookup yields CDR1 LGHNA and CDR2 YSLEER. The CDR3 totals 15 residues. CDR3 nucleotides: TGCGCCAGCAGCCCCCGGACAGGAGGACTCTATGGCTACACCTTC. Protein: CASSPRTGGLYGYTF.

The chain uses TRBV9 and TRBJ2-1; 11 bases agree with TRBD2. The germline CDR1 and CDR2 sequences are SGDLS and YYNGEE. This CDR3 contains 14 residues. The trim removed 3 bases at V and 9 bases at J, leaving 5 bases unmatched. CDR3 residues: CASSGSGGAGEQFF. The CDR3 coding sequence is TGTGCCAGCAGCGGTAGCGGGGGGGCGGGTGAGCAGTTCTTC.

The chain carries TRBV15 and TRBJ2-7; D perhaps matches TRBD2 (6 bases). Looked up from germline, CDR1 is LNHNV and CDR2 is YYDKDF (reference sequence). Between the trimmed V and J ends, which lost 3 bases and 2 bases, there was a span of 11 bases. The CDR3 consists of 14 residues. Here the CDR3 DNA reads TGTGCCACCAGCAGTAAGGAGGGGACCTACGAGCAGTACTTC. Amino acid sequence: CATSSKEGTYEQYF.

This chain joins TRBV11-2 and TRBJ2-3, with D possibly matching TRBD2 (7 bases). Germline V lookup: CDR1 SGHAT, CDR2 FQNNGV. This CDR3 has 17 amino acids. Between the trimmed V and J ends, which lost 1 base and 2 bases, there was a span of 16 bases. CDR3 sequence: CASSLVFGGGFTDTQYF. In DNA form, the CDR3 reads TGTGCCAGCAGCTTAGTCTTCGGCGGGGGCTTCACAGATACGCAGTATTTT.

This CDR3 reads CASTLAGEQFF. CDR3 coding DNA: TGTGCCAGTACCTTGGCAGGGGAGCAGTTCTTC. V and J are TRBV19 and TRBJ2-1, with D perhaps TRBD1 (5 bases). Germline assignment: CDR1 LNHDA and CDR2 SQIVND (reference sequence). The CDR3 has 11 amino acids. With 7 bases removed from V and 10 bases from J, the gap between germline ends came to 11 bases.

The chain has TRBV5-1 and TRBJ2-7; perhaps TRBD2 as D (6 bases). CDR3 length: 14 residues. The germline CDR1 and CDR2 sequences are SGHRS and YFSETQ. The V gene lost 4 bases and the J gene lost 6 bases, with 17 bases spanning the gap. The CDR3 nucleotides read TGCGCCAGCAGCCCGCCGGGACTGGGGAGCGAGCAGTACTTC. This codes for CASSPPGLGSEQYF.

In its sample, this clone was seen once. V and J are TRBV10-1 and TRBJ1-1; D remains unclear. This CDR3 has 12 residues. Looked up from germline, CDR1 is WNHNN and CDR2 is SYGVQD (reference sequence). Trimming took off 2 bases at V and 7 bases at J, with 8 bases between the two ends. As DNA, the CDR3 is TGCGCCAGCAGTGAGGAGGGTAGTGAAGCTTTCTTT. Its protein product is CASSEEGSEAFF.

CDR3 in amino acids: CASSESGGANVLTF. As DNA, the CDR3 is TGTGCCAGCAGCGAGTCCGGTGGGGCCAACGTCCTGACTTTC. The rearrangement uses TRBV9 and TRBJ2-6; no firm D call. V was cut by 3 bases and J by 3 bases, with 7 bases left in between. Germline V CDR1 and CDR2: SGDLS, YYNGEE. The length of the CDR3 is 14 residues.

The chain carries TRBV5-1 and TRBJ2-1, with TRBD2 matching 9 bases. After removal of 1 base from V and 0 bases from J, the junction contained 11 bases not matched to a gene. The length of the CDR3 is 19 residues. Germline-derived CDR1 and CDR2 are SGHRS and YFSETQ. The CDR3 loop is CASSLSGASGVSSYNEQFF. The CDR3 DNA reads as TGCGCCAGCAGCTTGTCCGGGGCTAGCGGGGTTAGCTCCTACAATGAGCAGTTCTTC.

The rearrangement joins TRBV11-3 to TRBJ2-7; 7 nucleotides line up with TRBD2. The ends lost 0 bases at V and 4 bases at J; junction bases unmatched: 12. The V gene's germline CDR1 is SGHNT and CDR2 YENEEA. CDR3 length equals 17 residues. CDR3 nucleotide sequence: TGTGCCAGCAGCTTAGACGGTCAGCGGGGAGCCCCGTACGAGCAGTACTTC. Residues: CASSLDGQRGAPYEQYF.

CDR3 sequence (DNA): TGTGCCAGCAATAGAGGATACGAGCAGTACTTC. It translates to CASNRGYEQYF. The chain recombines TRBV2 with TRBJ2-7; D remains unclear. This CDR3 region has 11 residues. CDR1 and CDR2 from the germline V gene are SNHLY and FYNNEI. V dropped 7 bases and J dropped 4 bases, with 8 bases sitting between them.

This clone was detected only once. The V gene is TRBV6-1, the J gene TRBJ2-1; 8 bases fit TRBD1. V lost 0 bases to trimming and J lost 7 bases; unmatched junction nucleotides: 11. Germline V gene lookup returns CDR1 MNHNS and CDR2 SASEGT. CDR3 length: 17 residues. CDR3 protein: CASSEAIGQGYWNEQFF. In DNA, the CDR3 is TGTGCCAGCAGTGAAGCGATCGGACAGGGTTATTGGAATGAGCAGTTCTTC.

The chain has TRBV27 and TRBJ2-3; TRBD2 matches at 13 bases. The trim removed 4 bases at V and 6 bases at J, leaving 7 bases unmatched. This CDR3 is 16 amino acids long. Germline V lookup: CDR1 MNHEY, CDR2 SMNVEV (reference sequence). CDR3 sequence reads: CASSSTSGGAWDTQYF. The CDR3 nucleotides are TGTGCCAGCAGTTCAACTAGCGGGGGGGCATGGGATACGCAGTATTTT.

This sequence joins TRBV7-8 and TRBJ2-7; 7 bases match TRBD2. The germline V gene has CDR1 SGHVS and CDR2 FQNEAQ. This CDR3 region has 13 residues. The ends lost 4 bases at V and 4 bases at J; junction bases unmatched: 4. This CDR3 is CASSSSSGYEQYF. CDR3 bases: TGTGCCAGCAGCTCCAGTAGCGGGTACGAGCAGTACTTC.

This chain uses TRBV9 with TRBJ1-2; D unclear. CDR3 size: 12 residues. Trimming removed 0 bases from V and 7 bases from J, with 7 bases in between. CDR1 and CDR2 from the germline V gene are SGDLS and YYNGEE. CDR3 coding DNA: TGTGCCAGCAGCGTAGCTAATTCTGGCTACACCTTC. Translated, it gives CASSVANSGYTF.

The rearrangement joins TRBV2 to TRBJ1-2; D gene unclear. The CDR3 has 16 residues. The V end was cut by 6 bases, the J end by 0 bases, with 17 bases between. CDR1 is SNHLY, CDR2 FYNNEI, per germline. The DNA for the CDR3 is TGTGCCAGCAGGCCCCTTAACCCCACGGCTAACTATGGCTACACCTTC. It encodes CASRPLNPTANYGYTF.

The J gene is TRBJ2-7, the V gene TRBV5-6, with 9 positions matching TRBD2. The CDR3 loop spans 17 amino acids. Losses at the gene ends were 4 bases for V and 4 bases for J; bases not matched to a gene: 15. CDR1 and CDR2 from the germline V gene are SGHDT and YYEEEE. The CDR3: CASSSTDLSGGRYEQYF. The CDR3 DNA reads as TGTGCCAGCAGCAGCACCGATCTTAGCGGGGGCCGATACGAGCAGTACTTC.

The chain employs TRBV13 and TRBJ2-7; 9 nucleotides line up with TRBD1. The CDR3 consists of 15 residues. V shed 0 bases, J shed 1 base, and the junction held 1 base outside the gene matches. Germline V gene sequence: CDR1 PRHDT, CDR2 FYEKMQ (reference sequence). CDR3 loop: CASSLGGTGSYEQYF. The CDR3 nucleotides are TGTGCCAGCAGCTTAGGTGGGACAGGGTCCTACGAGCAGTACTTC.

J is TRBJ1-1 and V is TRBV4-1; D is ambiguous. The CDR3 has 15 residues. In germline, CDR1 is MGHRA, CDR2 YSYEKL. V lost 0 bases and J 1 base, leaving 9 bases between the germline ends. CDR3 DNA sequence: TGCGCCAGCAGCCAAGAAGGCGCGGGGAACACTGAAGCTTTCTTT. Translated, it gives CASSQEGAGNTEAFF.

This chain uses TRBV30 with TRBJ2-7, with 9 bases lining up with TRBD1. The junction had 3 bases not matched to a gene; V was cut back by 3 bases and J by 3 bases. Germline V CDR1 and CDR2: GTSNPN, SVGIG (reference sequence). The CDR3 runs to 13 residues. CDR3: CAWRDRGDYEQYF. CDR3 coding DNA: TGTGCCTGGAGGGACAGGGGTGACTACGAGCAGTACTTC.

V and J are TRBV7-2 and TRBJ2-2, with 10 bases identical to TRBD2. CDR3 length: 15 residues. J gave up 6 bases and V 5 bases, and 6 bases lay outside the gene matches. Germline V lookup: CDR1 SGHTA, CDR2 FQGNSA. The CDR3 DNA is TGTGCCAGCAGCCTGACGGGACTAGCGTCCGGGGAGCTGTTTTTT. Its protein is CASSLTGLASGELFF.

The CDR3 region is CASSLLQGAFF. The CDR3 bases are TGTGCCAGCAGCTTATTACAGGGAGCTTTCTTT. This chain uses TRBV7-9 with TRBJ1-1; the D gene is possibly TRBD1 (6 bases). The CDR3 is 11 amino acids. The germline V and J ends were trimmed by 2 bases and 10 bases, with 8 bases remaining between them. Germline V gives CDR1 SEHNR, CDR2 FQNEAQ (reference sequence).

Notes on this clone: Other DNA sequences in the sample encode the same CDR3. The chain employs TRBV28 and TRBJ1-4; D is unclear. The germline gives CDR1 MDHEN, CDR2 SYDVKM. V lost 7 bases and J 0 bases, leaving 6 bases between the germline ends. The CDR3 extends over 13 amino acids. The CDR3 DNA sequence: TGTGCCAGCAAGCATTCAACTAATGAAAAACTGTTTTTT. Amino acid sequence: CASKHSTNEKLFF.

The chain combines TRBV19 with TRBJ2-2; 7 positions match TRBD1. Germline CDR1 LNHDA, CDR2 SQIVND (reference sequence). The CDR3 spans 13 residues. Trimming at V came to 10 bases and at J to 2 bases, leaving 4 bases not matched to a gene. CDR3 loop: CATQGDNTGELFF. CDR3 nucleotides: TGTGCCACCCAGGGGGATAACACCGGGGAGCTGTTTTTT.

The chain uses TRBV2 and TRBJ1-1; a weak D match, TRBD1 (5 bases). The germline gives CDR1 SNHLY, CDR2 FYNNEI. The CDR3 length is 16 residues. V gave up 1 base and J gave up 0 bases, with 12 bases separating them. The DNA of the CDR3 is TGTGCCAGCAGTGAAGGGGGGGTTGATATGAACACTGAAGCTTTCTTT. Its translation is CASSEGGVDMNTEAFF. Based on the CDR3 plus reference TRBV2 and TRBJ1-1, the full variable domain is EPEVTQTPSHQVTQMGQEVILRCVPISNHLYFYWYRQILGQKVEFLVSFYNNEISEKSEIFDDQFSVERPDGSNFTLKIRSTKLEDSAMYFCASSEGGVDMNTEAFFGQGTRLTVV.

In DNA, the CDR3 is TGTGCCAGCAGTGGTAGTTTCCCCGGGGAGCTGTTTTTT. This encodes CASSGSFPGELFF. The V call is TRBV9, the J call TRBJ2-2; no firm D call. The CDR3 has 13 residues. CDR1 and CDR2 from the germline V gene are SGDLS and YYNGEE. The germline V and J ends were trimmed by 5 bases and 6 bases, with 11 bases remaining between them.